This T cell receptor beta chain was obtained from a study of blood T cell dynamics during melanoma immunotherapy. This CDR3 is 17 amino acids long. Trimming at V came to 2 bases and at J to 1 base, leaving 10 bases not matched to a gene. Germline V gene data show CDR1 as SGHDN and CDR2 as FVKESK. Every bulk PBMC sample received the same 350 ng of DNA. Assay: immunoSEQ multiplex PCR; the TCRdb copy retains only in-frame clones and omits some. The sample shows about 11,000 clones, 88% of them seen only once. Documented time point: week 3, after first cycle of checkpoint inhibitor. The chain links TRBV14 to TRBJ1-1; TRBD1 matches 7 bases. This TCR was recovered from a human donor with melanoma. Material: blood, obtained from a patient treated with checkpoint blockade. The CDR3: CASSQRSRTGRNTEAFF. DNA of the CDR3: TGTGCCAGCAGCCAACGATCGAGGACAGGAAGGAACACTGAAGCTTTCTTT.